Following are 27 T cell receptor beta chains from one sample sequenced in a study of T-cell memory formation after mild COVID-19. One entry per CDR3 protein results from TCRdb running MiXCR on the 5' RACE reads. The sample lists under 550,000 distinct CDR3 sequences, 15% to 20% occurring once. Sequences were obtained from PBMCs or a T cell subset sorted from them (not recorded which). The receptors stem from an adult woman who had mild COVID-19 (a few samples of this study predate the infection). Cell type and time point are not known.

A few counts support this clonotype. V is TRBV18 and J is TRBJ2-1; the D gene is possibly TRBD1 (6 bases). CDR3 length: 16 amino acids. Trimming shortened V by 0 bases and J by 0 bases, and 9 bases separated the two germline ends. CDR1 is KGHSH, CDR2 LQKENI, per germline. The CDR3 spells CASSPPQGSSYNEQFF. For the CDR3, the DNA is TGTGCCAGCTCACCACCGCAGGGGAGCTCCTACAATGAGCAGTTCTTC.

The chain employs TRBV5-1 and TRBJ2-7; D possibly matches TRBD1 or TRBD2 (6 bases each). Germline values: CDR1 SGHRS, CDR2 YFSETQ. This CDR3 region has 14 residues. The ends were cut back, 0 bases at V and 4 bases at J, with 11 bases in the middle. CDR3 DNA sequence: TGCGCCAGCAGCTTGGAGGGGGAGGTTTACGAGCAGTACTTC. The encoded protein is CASSLEGEVYEQYF.

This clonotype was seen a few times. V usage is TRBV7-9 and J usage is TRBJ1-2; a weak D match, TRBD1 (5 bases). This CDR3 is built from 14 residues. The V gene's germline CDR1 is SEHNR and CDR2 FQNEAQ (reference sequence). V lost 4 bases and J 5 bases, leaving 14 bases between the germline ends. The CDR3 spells CASSSGTVVYGYTF. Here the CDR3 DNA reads TGTGCCAGCAGCTCCGGGACTGTAGTGTATGGCTACACCTTC.

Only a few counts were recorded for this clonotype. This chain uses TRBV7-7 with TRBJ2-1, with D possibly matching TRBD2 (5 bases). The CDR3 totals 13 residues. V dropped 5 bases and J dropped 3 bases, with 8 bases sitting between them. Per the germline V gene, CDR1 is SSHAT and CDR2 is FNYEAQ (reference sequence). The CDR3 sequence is CASSTGDYNEQFF. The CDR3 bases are TGTGCCAGCAGCACCGGGGACTACAATGAGCAGTTCTTC.

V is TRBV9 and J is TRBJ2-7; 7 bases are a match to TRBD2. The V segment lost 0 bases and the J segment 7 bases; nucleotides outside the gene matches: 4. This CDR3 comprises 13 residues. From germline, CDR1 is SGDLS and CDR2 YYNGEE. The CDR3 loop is CASSVDAGEEQYF. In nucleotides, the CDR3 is TGTGCCAGCAGCGTAGATGCGGGAGAGGAGCAGTACTTC.

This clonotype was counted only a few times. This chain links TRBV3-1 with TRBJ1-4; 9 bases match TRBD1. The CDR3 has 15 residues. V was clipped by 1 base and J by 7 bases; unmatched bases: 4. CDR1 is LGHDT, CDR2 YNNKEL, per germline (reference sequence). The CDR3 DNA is TGTGCCAGCAGCCAAGTGGGGGACAGGGTTGAAAAACTGTTTTTT. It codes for CASSQVGDRVEKLFF.

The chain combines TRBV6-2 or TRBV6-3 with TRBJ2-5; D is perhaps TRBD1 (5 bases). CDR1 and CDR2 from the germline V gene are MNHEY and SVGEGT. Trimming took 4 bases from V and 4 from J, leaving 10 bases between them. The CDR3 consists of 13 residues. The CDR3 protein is CASSLPTAETQYF. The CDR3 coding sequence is TGTGCCAGCAGTTTACCGACAGCAGAGACCCAGTACTTC.

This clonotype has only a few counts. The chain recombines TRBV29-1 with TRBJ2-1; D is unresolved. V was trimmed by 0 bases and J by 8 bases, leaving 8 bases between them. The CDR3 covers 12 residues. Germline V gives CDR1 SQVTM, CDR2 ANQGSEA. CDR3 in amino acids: CSVEENEDEQFF. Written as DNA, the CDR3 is TGCAGCGTTGAAGAAAATGAGGATGAGCAGTTCTTC.

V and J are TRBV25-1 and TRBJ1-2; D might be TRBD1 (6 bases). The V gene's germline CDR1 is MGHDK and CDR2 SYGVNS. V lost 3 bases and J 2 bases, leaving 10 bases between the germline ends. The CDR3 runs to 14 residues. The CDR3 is CASSDPGANYGYTF. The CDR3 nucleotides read TGTGCCAGCAGTGACCCGGGGGCGAACTATGGCTACACCTTC.

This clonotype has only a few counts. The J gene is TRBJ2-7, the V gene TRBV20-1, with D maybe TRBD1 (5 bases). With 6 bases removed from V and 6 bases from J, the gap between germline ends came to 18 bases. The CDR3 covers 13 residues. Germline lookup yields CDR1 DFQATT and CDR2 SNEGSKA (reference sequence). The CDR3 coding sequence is TGCAGTGCGACCTCCCCCCAGGGTACCGAGCAGTACTTC. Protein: CSATSPQGTEQYF.

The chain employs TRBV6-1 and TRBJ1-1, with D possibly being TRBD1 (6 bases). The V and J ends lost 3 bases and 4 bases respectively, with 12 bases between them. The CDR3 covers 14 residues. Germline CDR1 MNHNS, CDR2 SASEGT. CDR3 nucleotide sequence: TGTGCCAGCAGTGACCCACAGGGTGGCACTGAAGCTTTCTTT. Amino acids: CASSDPQGGTEAFF.

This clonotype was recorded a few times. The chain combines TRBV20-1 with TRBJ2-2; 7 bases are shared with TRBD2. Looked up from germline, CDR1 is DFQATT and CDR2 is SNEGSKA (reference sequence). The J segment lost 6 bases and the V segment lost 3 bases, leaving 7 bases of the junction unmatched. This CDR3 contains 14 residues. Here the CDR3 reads CSASGGSHAGELFF. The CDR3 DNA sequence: TGCAGTGCTAGCGGGGGGAGTCACGCCGGGGAGCTGTTTTTT.

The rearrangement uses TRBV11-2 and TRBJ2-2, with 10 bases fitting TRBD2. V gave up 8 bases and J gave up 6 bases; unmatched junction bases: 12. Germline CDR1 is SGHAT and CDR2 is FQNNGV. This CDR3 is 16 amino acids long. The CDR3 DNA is TGTGCCAGCGCCACCCTTAGCGGGAGGTTCGCCGGGGAGCTGTTTTTT. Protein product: CASATLSGRFAGELFF. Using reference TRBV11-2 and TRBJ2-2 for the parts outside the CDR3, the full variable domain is EAGVAQSPRYKIIEKRQSVAFWCNPISGHATLYWYQQILGQGPKLLIQFQNNGVVDDSQLPKDRFSAERLKGVDSTLKIQPAKLEDSAVYLCASATLSGRFAGELFFGEGSRLTVL.

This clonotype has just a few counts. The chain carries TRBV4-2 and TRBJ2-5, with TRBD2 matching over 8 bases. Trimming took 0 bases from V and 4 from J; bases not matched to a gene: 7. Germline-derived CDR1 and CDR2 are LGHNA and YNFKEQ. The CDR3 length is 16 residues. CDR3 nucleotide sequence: TGTGCCAGCAGCCAAGATCGGGGGGGCCGAACAGAGACCCAGTACTTC. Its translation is CASSQDRGGRTETQYF.

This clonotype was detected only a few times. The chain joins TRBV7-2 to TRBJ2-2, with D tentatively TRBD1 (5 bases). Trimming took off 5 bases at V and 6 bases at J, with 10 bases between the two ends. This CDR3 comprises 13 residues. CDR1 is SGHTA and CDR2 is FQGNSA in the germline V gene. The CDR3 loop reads CASSPIRAGELFF. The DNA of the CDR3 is TGTGCCAGCAGCCCGATCAGGGCCGGGGAGCTGTTTTTT.

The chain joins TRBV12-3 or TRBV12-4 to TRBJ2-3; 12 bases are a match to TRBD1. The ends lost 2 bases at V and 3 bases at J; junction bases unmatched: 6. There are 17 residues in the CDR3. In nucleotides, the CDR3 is TGTGCCAGCAGTTTATGGGGACAGGGGGCAAAGACAGATACGCAGTATTTT. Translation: CASSLWGQGAKTDTQYF.

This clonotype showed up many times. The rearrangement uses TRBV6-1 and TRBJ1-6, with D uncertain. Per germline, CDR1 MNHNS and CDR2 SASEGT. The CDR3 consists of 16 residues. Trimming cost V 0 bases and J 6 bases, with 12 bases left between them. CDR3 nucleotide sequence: TGTGCCAGCAGTGAAGCGGTCAACTCGGTTAATTCACCCCTCCACTTT. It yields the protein CASSEAVNSVNSPLHF.

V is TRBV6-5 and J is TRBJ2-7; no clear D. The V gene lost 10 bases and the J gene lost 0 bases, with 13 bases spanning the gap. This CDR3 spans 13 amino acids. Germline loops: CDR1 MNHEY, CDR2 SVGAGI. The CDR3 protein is CAIRKAGSYEQYF. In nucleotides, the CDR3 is TGTGCCATTCGGAAGGCCGGCTCCTACGAGCAGTACTTC.

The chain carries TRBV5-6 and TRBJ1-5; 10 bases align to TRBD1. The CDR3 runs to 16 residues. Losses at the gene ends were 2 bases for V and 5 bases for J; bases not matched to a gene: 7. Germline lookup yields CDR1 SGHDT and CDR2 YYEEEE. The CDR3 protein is CASSLGDRGHYQPQHF. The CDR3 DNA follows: TGTGCCAGCAGCTTAGGGGACAGGGGCCACTATCAGCCCCAGCATTTT.

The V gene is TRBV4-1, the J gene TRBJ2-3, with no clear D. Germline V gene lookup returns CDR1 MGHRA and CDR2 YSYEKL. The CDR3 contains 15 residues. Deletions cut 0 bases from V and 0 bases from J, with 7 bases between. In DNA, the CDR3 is TGCGCCAGCAGCCAAGAACATTTGAGCACAGATACGCAGTATTTT. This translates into CASSQEHLSTDTQYF.

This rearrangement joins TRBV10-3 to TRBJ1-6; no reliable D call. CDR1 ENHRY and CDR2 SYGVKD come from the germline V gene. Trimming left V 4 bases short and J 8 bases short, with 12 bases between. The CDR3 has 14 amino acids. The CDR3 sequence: CAISADPGDSPLHF. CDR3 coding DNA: TGTGCCATCAGTGCGGATCCGGGTGATTCACCCCTCCACTTT.

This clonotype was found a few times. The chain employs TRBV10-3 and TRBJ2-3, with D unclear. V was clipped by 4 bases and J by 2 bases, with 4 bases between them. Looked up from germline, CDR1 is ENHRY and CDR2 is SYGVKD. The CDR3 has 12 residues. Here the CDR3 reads CAISGDTDTQYF. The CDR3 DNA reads TGTGCCATCAGTGGGGACACAGATACGCAGTATTTT.

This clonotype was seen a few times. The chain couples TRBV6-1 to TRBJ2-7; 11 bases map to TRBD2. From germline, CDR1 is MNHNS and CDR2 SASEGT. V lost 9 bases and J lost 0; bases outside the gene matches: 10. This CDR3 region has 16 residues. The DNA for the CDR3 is TGTGCCAGTGACATCGAGGGACTAGCGGCCTCCTACGAGCAGTACTTC. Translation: CASDIEGLAASYEQYF.

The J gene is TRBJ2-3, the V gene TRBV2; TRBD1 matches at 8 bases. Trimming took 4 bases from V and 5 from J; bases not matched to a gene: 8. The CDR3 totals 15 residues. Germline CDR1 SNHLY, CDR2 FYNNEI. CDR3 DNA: TGTGCCAGCAGTGGGACAGGGTGGGGAGAAGATACGCAGTATTTT. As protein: CASSGTGWGEDTQYF.

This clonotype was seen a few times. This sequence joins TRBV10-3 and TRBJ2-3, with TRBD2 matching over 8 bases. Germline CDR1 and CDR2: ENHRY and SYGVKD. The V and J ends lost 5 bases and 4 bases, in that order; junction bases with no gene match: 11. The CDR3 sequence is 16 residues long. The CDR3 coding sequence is TGTGCCATCAGTCACGTCTTAGCGGGAAGGGCAGATACGCAGTATTTT. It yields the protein CAISHVLAGRADTQYF.

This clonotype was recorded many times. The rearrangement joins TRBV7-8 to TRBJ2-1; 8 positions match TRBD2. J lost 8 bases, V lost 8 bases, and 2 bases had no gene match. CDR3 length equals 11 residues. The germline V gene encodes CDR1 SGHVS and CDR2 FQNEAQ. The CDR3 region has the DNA TGTGCCAGCCGGGGGGGCGATGAGCAGTTCTTC. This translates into CASRGGDEQFF. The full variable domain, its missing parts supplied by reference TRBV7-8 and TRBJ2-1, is GAGVSQSPRYKVAKRGQDVALRCDPISGHVSLFWYQQALGQGPEFLTYFQNEAQLDKSGLPSDRFFAERPEGSVSTLKIQRTQQEDSAVYLCASRGGDEQFFGPGTRLTVL.

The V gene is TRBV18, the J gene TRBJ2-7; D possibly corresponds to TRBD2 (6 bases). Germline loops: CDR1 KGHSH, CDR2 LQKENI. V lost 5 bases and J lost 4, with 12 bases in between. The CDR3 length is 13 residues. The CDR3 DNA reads TGTGCCAGCTCAGGAGGGACGGAGTACGAGCAGTACTTC. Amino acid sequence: CASSGGTEYEQYF.